Reported below is one T cell receptor (beta chain). The data derive from a study of cytomegalovirus exposure and HLA in healthy donors. The J segment lost 1 base and the V segment lost 2 bases, leaving 4 bases of the junction unmatched. The germline gives CDR1 LNHNV, CDR2 YYDKDF (reference sequence). The CDR3 is 15 amino acids. PCR was performed using 60 Vbeta and 13 Jbeta primers. The protocol was immunoSEQ multiplex PCR, while the TCRdb copy is restricted to in-frame clones and leaves out a portion. Among some 90,000 clones listed, around 80% were seen once. The rearrangement uses TRBV15 and TRBJ2-5, with TRBD1 matching over 7 bases. This TCR derives from a man between 40 and 49 years old in good health and CMV-seronegative. The sample comprised PBMCs. In DNA form, the CDR3 reads TGTGCCACCAGCAGAAAAAGGGACAGCCAAGAGACCCAGTACTTC. Amino acid sequence: CATSRKRDSQETQYF.